The clone carrying this T cell receptor (beta chain) appeared a few times. TCRdb re-analysed the 5' RACE reads in MiXCR, keeping a single row per CDR3 protein. The sample contains hundreds of thousands of distinct CDR3 sequences, approximately 18% of which appear only once. This record belongs to a study of T-cell memory formation after mild COVID-19. The CDR3 loop spans 16 amino acids. The V end lost 6 bases, the J end lost 1 base, and 17 bases lay between the germline ends. The germline V gene has CDR1 SNHLY and CDR2 FYNNEI. Sequenced material: PBMCs or a T cell subset sorted from them (not recorded which). The chain has TRBV2 and TRBJ2-3; maybe TRBD2 (5 bases). This clonotype was obtained from an adult woman who had mild COVID-19 (a few samples of this study predate the infection). Cell type and time point are not known. The CDR3 region has the DNA TGTGCCAGCAGCGCACACGGACTGACACGCACAGATACGCAGTATTTT. Its protein is CASSAHGLTRTDTQYF. Full variable domain (remainder filled in from reference TRBV2 and TRBJ2-3): EPEVTQTPSHQVTQMGQEVILRCVPISNHLYFYWYRQILGQKVEFLVSFYNNEISEKSEIFDDQFSVERPDGSNFTLKIRSTKLEDSAMYFCASSAHGLTRTDTQYFGPGTRLTVL.